This T cell receptor beta chain comes out of a study of immune evolution from preneoplasia to lung adenocarcinoma. Points from the study as a whole: KRAS-mutant nodules had the highest T cell clonality.

Germline V lookup: CDR1 SGHNT, CDR2 YYREEE (reference sequence). The CDR3 is 13 amino acids. Regarding this clone: Antigen specificity is unknown.

Clones were read by immunoSEQ multiplex PCR, and TCRdb kept only the in-frame ones, dropping some. The sample lists roughly 10,000 clones, around 78% occurring once. The rearrangement links TRBV5-4 to TRBJ2-5; 7 bases match TRBD1. The J call may not be correct, given that the DNA end is closer to TRBJ2-7. The material sequenced was FFPE minimally invasive lung adenocarcinoma tissue. The receptor's source is a person aged 65 to 79 with lung adenocarcinoma. The CDR3 DNA reads as TGTGCCAGCAGCTCAGGGGGCTCCTACGAGCAGTACTTC. Residues: CASSSGGSYEQYF.